One sample yielded the 20 T cell receptor beta chains listed below, sequenced in a study of T cell repertoires in cytomegalovirus infection. TCRdb ran MiXCR on the reads and lists one entry per CDR3 protein. The repertoire consists of some 600,000 distinct CDR3 sequences, with more than 20% occurring once and the leading ten covering under 8.5%. Sequencing was done on a sample of CD8+ T cells from PBMCs. The receptors here all came from a human donor in good health (CMV status not recorded). Some clones in this sample may be carry-over from other donors' samples.

The chain carries TRBV9 and TRBJ2-2; the match to TRBD1 covers 8 bases. The CDR3 sequence is 15 residues long. J lost 2 bases, V lost 3 bases, and 3 bases had no gene match. Germline CDR1 SGDLS, CDR2 YYNGEE. As DNA, the CDR3 is TGTGCCAGCAGCGAACAGGGGGTTAACACCGGGGAGCTGTTTTTT. It specifies CASSEQGVNTGELFF. Complete variable domain (other parts from reference TRBV9 and TRBJ2-2): DSGVTQTPKHLITATGQRVTLRCSPRSGDLSVYWYQQSLDQGLQFLIQYYNGEERAKGNILERFSAQQFPDLHSELNLSSLELGDSALYFCASSEQGVNTGELFFGEGSRLTVL.

The chain is built from TRBV20-1 and TRBJ1-6, with TRBD1 matching over 11 bases. Germline V gives CDR1 DFQATT, CDR2 SNEGSKA (reference sequence). The CDR3 runs 15 residues. V shed 3 bases and J 2 bases; nucleotides not matched to a gene: 0. DNA for the CDR3: TGCAGTGCTAGGGGACAGGGGGCCTATAATTCACCCCTCCACTTT. Protein product: CSARGQGAYNSPLHF.

J is TRBJ2-3 and V is TRBV20-1; TRBD2 aligns across 11 bases. Germline values: CDR1 DFQATT, CDR2 SNEGSKA (reference sequence). The CDR3 extends over 15 amino acids. V dropped 6 bases and J dropped 2; count of bases not matched to a gene: 7. The CDR3 is CSAPRLAGPTDTQYF. Here the CDR3 DNA reads TGCAGTGCCCCCCGACTAGCGGGGCCCACAGATACGCAGTATTTT.

This clonotype was detected a few times. The chain uses TRBV28 and TRBJ2-3; 9 nucleotides match TRBD2. V trimming: 6 bases; J trimming: 6 bases; junction bases outside the gene matches: 4. The CDR3 is 13 amino acids. Germline CDR1 reads MDHEN; CDR2 reads SYDVKM. The CDR3 reads CASRAGGLDTQYF. CDR3 nucleotide sequence: TGTGCCAGCAGAGCGGGGGGTTTGGATACGCAGTATTTT.

Turning to this clonotype: One end of the junction fails to match germline, which may point to a read error. This chain connects TRBV7-6 to TRBJ1-5; D gene unclear. Germline-derived CDR1 and CDR2 are SGHVS and FNYEAQ. This CDR3 spans 13 amino acids. CDR3 region: CAGSLGVNQPQHF. The CDR3 DNA follows: TGTGCCGGCAGCTTAGGAGTAAATCAGCCCCAGCATTTT. Drawing the rest from reference TRBV7-6 and TRBJ1-5, the complete variable domain is GAGVSQSPRYKVTKRGQDVALRCDPISGHVSLYWYRQALGQGPEFLTYFNYEAQQDKSGLPNDRFSAERPEGSISTLTIQRTEQRDSAMYRCAGSLGVNQPQHFGDGTRLSIL.

This clonotype was seen at least ten times. V and J are TRBV7-2 and TRBJ1-2, with D maybe TRBD1 (6 bases). The CDR3 totals 18 residues. Germline V gene lookup returns CDR1 SGHTA and CDR2 FQGNSA. Deletions cut 4 bases from V and 5 bases from J, with 26 bases between. The CDR3 sequence: CASSSTNRQDGPRYGYTF. The CDR3 region has the DNA TGTGCCAGCAGCTCAACTAACCGACAGGATGGTCCTAGGTATGGCTACACCTTC. Filled out from reference TRBV7-2 and TRBJ1-2, the complete variable domain reads GAGVSQSPSNKVTEKGKDVELRCDPISGHTALYWYRQSLGQGLEFLIYFQGNSAPDKSGLPSDRFSAERTGGSVSTLTIQRTQQEDSAVYLCASSSTNRQDGPRYGYTFGSGTRLTVV.

This clonotype was counted many times. This rearrangement joins TRBV12-5 to TRBJ2-1; D unclear. The V gene's germline CDR1 is LGHNT and CDR2 FRNRAP. V lost 3 bases, J lost 8 bases, and 8 bases lay in between. There are 12 residues in the CDR3. In DNA form, the CDR3 reads TGTGCTAGTGGTTTTCAGTCTCATGAGCAGTTCTTC. This sequence encodes CASGFQSHEQFF. Drawing the rest from reference TRBV12-5 and TRBJ2-1, the complete variable domain is DARVTQTPRHKVTEMGQEVTMRCQPILGHNTVFWYRQTMMQGLELLAYFRNRAPLDDSGMPKDRFSAEMPDATLATLKIQPSEPRDSAVYFCASGFQSHEQFFGPGTRLTVL.

This clonotype occurred a few times. This sequence joins TRBV5-6 and TRBJ1-6; D gene unclear. This CDR3 comprises 16 residues. V was shortened by 0 bases and J by 5 bases, with 12 bases between the two germline ends. CDR1 SGHDT and CDR2 YYEEEE come from the germline V gene. The CDR3 region has the DNA TGTGCCAGCAGCTTGGGCAGTCAAGTCAATAATTCACCCCTCCACTTT. It specifies CASSLGSQVNNSPLHF.

The sample holds a few counts of this clonotype. The chain employs TRBV4-1 and TRBJ1-2; 8 bases fit TRBD1. V dropped 3 bases and J dropped 8; count of bases not matched to a gene: 5. The germline CDR1 and CDR2 sequences are MGHRA and YSYEKL. This CDR3 region has 13 residues. CDR3 DNA sequence: TGCGCCAGCAGCCATCCAGGGGGCTACGGCTACACCTTC. Its protein is CASSHPGGYGYTF.

The chain employs TRBV2 and TRBJ2-5; D unresolved. CDR3 length equals 12 residues. Germline V gene data show CDR1 as SNHLY and CDR2 as FYNNEI. V was clipped by 6 bases and J by 1 base, with 6 bases between them. Here the CDR3 reads CASRALQETQYF. In DNA form, the CDR3 reads TGTGCCAGCAGGGCGCTCCAAGAGACCCAGTACTTC.

This chain joins TRBV29-1 and TRBJ1-2; TRBD1 matches at 7 bases. Germline lookup yields CDR1 SQVTM and CDR2 ANQGSEA. The length of the CDR3 is 13 residues. V trimming: 7 bases; J trimming: 6 bases; junction bases outside the gene matches: 11. CDR3 sequence reads: CSGASGTVNGYTF. The CDR3 DNA follows: TGCAGCGGAGCAAGCGGGACAGTGAATGGCTACACCTTC.

The count of this clonotype is one. The CDR3 sequence: CASTDGLASTDTQYF. The CDR3 bases are TGTGCCAGCACCGACGGACTAGCTTCCACAGATACGCAGTATTTT. The V and J genes are TRBV5-4 and TRBJ2-3; 8 bases are shared with TRBD2. Germline CDR1 and CDR2: SGHNT and YYREEE (reference sequence). After removal of 6 bases from V and 2 bases from J, the junction contained 8 bases not matched to a gene. The CDR3 sequence is 15 residues long.

This clonotype was seen repeatedly, ten times or more. The chain employs TRBV7-2 and TRBJ1-1; 7 bases fit TRBD1. Unmatched junction bases numbered 6, after V lost 1 base and J lost 4 bases. Germline V gene data show CDR1 as SGHTA and CDR2 as FQGNSA. The CDR3 covers 15 residues. Written as DNA, the CDR3 is TGTGCCAGCAGCTTAGGGTCAGGGGGAGGCACTGAAGCTTTCTTT. Translation: CASSLGSGGGTEAFF.

The gene calls are TRBV28 and TRBJ1-1; D gene ambiguous. Per germline, CDR1 MDHEN and CDR2 SYDVKM. CDR3 length equals 15 residues. Trimming removed 7 bases at V and 0 bases at J, with 15 bases between. The CDR3 DNA is TGTGCCAGCACCCTGCTCCTTAGGTTGAACACTGAAGCTTTCTTT. It is translated as CASTLLLRLNTEAFF.

This clonotype was observed at least ten times. The V gene is TRBV6-1, the J gene TRBJ2-7, with 7 nucleotides matching TRBD1. The germline V gene encodes CDR1 MNHNS and CDR2 SASEGT. The CDR3 consists of 14 residues. The V and J ends lost 4 bases and 7 bases, in that order; junction bases with no gene match: 10. The CDR3 sequence: CASSAVDRLMEQYV. CDR3 coding DNA: TGTGCCAGCAGTGCCGTGGACAGGCTAATGGAGCAGTACGTC.

The chain carries TRBV6-1 and TRBJ2-7; D gene unclear. Trimming left V 3 bases short and J 3 bases short, with 9 bases between. The CDR3 contains 13 residues. Germline CDR1 reads MNHNS; CDR2 reads SASEGT. CDR3 protein: CASSDSIRYEQYV. The CDR3 bases are TGTGCCAGCAGTGACTCAATTCGCTACGAGCAGTACGTC.

This clonotype was observed a few times. J is TRBJ2-1 and V is TRBV6-2 or TRBV6-3; a possible D gene is TRBD2 (6 bases). The CDR3 loop spans 13 amino acids. From germline, CDR1 is MNHEY and CDR2 SVGEGT. V was shortened by 8 bases and J by 7 bases, with 15 bases between the two germline ends. The CDR3 spells CASGGTLENEQFF. For the CDR3, the DNA is TGTGCCAGCGGGGGGACCCTAGAGAATGAGCAGTTCTTC.

Ten or more counts support this clonotype. The chain uses TRBV5-1 and TRBJ2-7; 11 bases are shared with TRBD1. The germline V gene encodes CDR1 SGHRS and CDR2 YFSETQ. The CDR3 loop spans 15 amino acids. V trimming: 2 bases; J trimming: 3 bases; junction bases outside the gene matches: 4. The CDR3, as DNA: TGCGCCAGCAGCTTAATCGGGACAGGGGGCTACGAGCAGTACTTC. It yields the protein CASSLIGTGGYEQYF.

This clonotype came up many times. The V and J genes are TRBV7-2 and TRBJ1-1, with TRBD1 as a possible D gene (5 bases). Germline V CDR1 and CDR2: SGHTA, FQGNSA. The CDR3 length is 14 residues. Trimming left V 5 bases short and J 1 base short, with 11 bases between. The CDR3 DNA is TGTGCCAGCAGCCCCCCGACAGCGAACACTGAAGCTTTCTTT. Translated, it gives CASSPPTANTEAFF.

This clonotype came up once. The J gene is TRBJ2-1, the V gene TRBV28; D gene unclear. The CDR3 has 14 residues. From germline, CDR1 is MDHEN and CDR2 SYDVKM. Deletions cut 3 bases from V and 10 bases from J, with 16 bases between. CDR3 loop: CASSFSGALTEQFF. The CDR3 DNA is TGTGCCAGCAGTTTTTCGGGTGCCCTAACCGAGCAGTTCTTC.